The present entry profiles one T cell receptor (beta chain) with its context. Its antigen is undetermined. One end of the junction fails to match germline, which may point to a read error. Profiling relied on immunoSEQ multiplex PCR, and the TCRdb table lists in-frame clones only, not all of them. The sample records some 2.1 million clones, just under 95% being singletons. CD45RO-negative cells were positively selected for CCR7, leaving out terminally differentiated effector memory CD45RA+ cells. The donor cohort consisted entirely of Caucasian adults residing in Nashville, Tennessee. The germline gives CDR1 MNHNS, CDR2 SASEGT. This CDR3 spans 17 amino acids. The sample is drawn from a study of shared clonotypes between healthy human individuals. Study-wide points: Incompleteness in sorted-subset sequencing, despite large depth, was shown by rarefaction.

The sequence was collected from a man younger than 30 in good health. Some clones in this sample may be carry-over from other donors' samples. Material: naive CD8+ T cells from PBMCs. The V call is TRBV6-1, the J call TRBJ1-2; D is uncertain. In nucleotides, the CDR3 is TGTGCCAGCAGTGCAGGACCCCCCCACCCGGGCCGCCCCGGACGTTCCTTC. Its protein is CASSAGPPHPGRPGRSF.